The rows below give T cell receptor beta chains drawn from one sample of a study of blood T cell repertoires in COVID-19. Here immunoSEQ multiplex PCR was the method, and the copy in TCRdb shows in-frame clones only, minus some. Here the sample spans 150,000 to 200,000 clones, about four fifths being singletons. The sequenced sample was peripheral blood. Receptors were obtained from a man aged 55-75 years with active or convalescent COVID-19. CDR3s include the opening cysteine and the closing phenylalanine or tryptophan. The D gene is left open where the match is weak. Clone size is given for some rows only: seen once, a few or many times, or a class if the clone is expanded.

>TRBJ1-5|NA|NA|TRBV18
TGTGCCAGCTCACAGTCCAGGGCATGGGATCAGCCCCAGCATTTT
CASSQSRAWDQPQHF
>TRBJ2-2|TRBD2|NA|TRBV15
TGTGCCACCAGCAGAGATATAGCGGGAGCGTTCCCCGGGGAGCTGTTTTTT
CATSRDIAGAFPGELFF
>TRBJ1-6|TRBD1|NA|TRBV27
TGTGCCAGCAGTTTATCCCCGGGGACAGGGGGTTCACCCCTCCACTTT
CASSLSPGTGGSPLHF
>TRBJ1-6|TRBD1|NA|TRBV18
TGTGCCAGCTCAAGCGGGCAGGGGGCTAATTCACCCCTCCACTTT
CASSSGQGANSPLHF
>TRBJ2-7|TRBD2|NA|TRBV2
TGTGCCAGCAGTGGAGTTAGCGGGACCTACGAGCAGTACTTC
CASSGVSGTYEQYF
>TRBJ2-3|TRBD2|NA|TRBV10-3
TGTGCCATCAGTGACGTCTCTAGCGGGAGTCCAGATACGCAGTATTTT
CAISDVSSGSPDTQYF
>TRBJ2-7|TRBD2|NA|TRBV6-5
TGTGCCAGCAATGGCGGGAGCCTCTCCTACGAGCAGTACTTC
CASNGGSLSYEQYF
>TRBJ2-3|TRBD2|NA|TRBV3-1/TRBV3-2
TGTGCCAGCAGCCATAGGGGCAGGGAGGGAGATACGCAGTATTTT
CASSHRGREGDTQYF
>TRBJ2-2|TRBD1|NA|TRBV28
TGTGCCAGCAGTTTCAATAGGGGGCCGGGCGGGGAGCTGTTTTTT
CASSFNRGPGGELFF
>TRBJ2-1|TRBD1|NA|TRBV28
TGTGCCAGCTTGGGACAGGTCCTTCTAAATGAGCAGTTCTTC
CASLGQVLLNEQFF
>TRBJ2-3|TRBD2|NA|TRBV18
TGTGCCAGCTCACCCCTAGCGGGTATATCTAGCACAGATACGCAGTATTTT
CASSPLAGISSTDTQYF
>TRBJ2-1|TRBD2|NA|TRBV28
TGTGCCAGCAGTCAGAATCGACTAGCGGGAGGACTTTCCTACAATGAGCAGTTCTTC
CASSQNRLAGGLSYNEQFF
>TRBJ1-2|NA|NA|TRBV5-4
TGTGCCAGCAAAGCTTGGGGGAAGGAGGGGAGCTACACCTTC
CASKAWGKEGSYTF
>TRBJ1-1|NA|few|TRBV4-2
TGTGCCAGCAGCCAAGGGGAGGGTGGCGCTGAAGCTTTCTTT
CASSQGEGGAEAFF
>TRBJ1-6|NA|NA|TRBV28
TGTGCCAGCAGCGGGGGAGGTTCACCCCTCCACTTT
CASSGGGSPLHF
>TRBJ2-7|TRBD1|NA|TRBV29-1
TGCAGCGTCCAGGGCGGGGACAGGGGGCAATACGAGCAGTACTTC
CSVQGGDRGQYEQYF
>TRBJ2-2|TRBD1|NA|TRBV6-4
TGTGCCAGCAGTGACTCAGGGGGCAGCGGCGGGGAGCTGTTTTTT
CASSDSGGSGGELFF
>TRBJ2-1|TRBD2|NA|TRBV5-1
TGCGCCAGCAGCTCTTTAGCGGGAGGGCCCCACAATGAGCAGTTCTTC
CASSSLAGGPHNEQFF
>TRBJ2-5|NA|NA|TRBV7-8
TGTGCCAGCAGCCGAGGAGGGGGTGGCGAGACCCAGTACTTC
CASSRGGGGETQYF
>TRBJ1-6|NA|once|TRBV18
TGTGCCAGCTCACCAAGTGCGGGGAAAGGGTCACCCCTCCACTTT
CASSPSAGKGSPLHF
>TRBJ2-2|NA|NA|TRBV28
TGTGCCAGCAGTCCCCTGAGTGGCACCGGGGAGCTGTTTTTT
CASSPLSGTGELFF
>TRBJ1-5|TRBD1|few|TRBV27
TGTGCCAGCAGTTCCACAGGGGGCGGTTGGGGCAATCAGCCCCAGCATTTT
CASSSTGGGWGNQPQHF
>TRBJ2-1|TRBD2|once|TRBV11-3
TGTGCCAGCAGCTTAGGACGGGGGGAAGGCAATGAGCAGTTCTTC
CASSLGRGEGNEQFF
>TRBJ1-4|TRBD1|few|TRBV3-1/TRBV3-2
TGTGCCAGCAGCCTCCGACAGGGGGCGAATGAAAAACTGTTTTTT
CASSLRQGANEKLFF
>TRBJ2-2|TRBD1|NA|TRBV19
TGTGCCAGTAGTGGTGACAGGGGTAACACCGGGGAGCTGTTTTTT
CASSGDRGNTGELFF
>TRBJ2-1|TRBD2|NA|TRBV5-4
TGTGCCAGCAGCAGCGGGGGGCCGAGCTCCTACAATGAGCAGTTCTTC
CASSSGGPSSYNEQFF
>TRBJ2-1|TRBD2|NA|TRBV2
TGTGCCAGCAGTGAGCTAGCGGGTTTTCTGGAGCAGTTCTTC
CASSELAGFLEQFF
>TRBJ2-3|TRBD2|few|TRBV7-6
TGTGCCAGCAGCTTACTAGCGGGGGTTTTCACAGATACGCAGTATTTT
CASSLLAGVFTDTQYF
>TRBJ2-5|NA|NA|TRBV24-1
TGTGCCACCAGTCGGGGGTGGGGGACTGAGACCCAGTACTTC
CATSRGWGTETQYF
>TRBJ1-1|NA|NA|TRBV6-5
TGTGCCAGCAATTACTTCGGGGGGTCGGCTGAAGCTTTCTTT
CASNYFGGSAEAFF
>TRBJ2-7|TRBD1|NA|TRBV29-1
TGCAGCGTTGCGACAGGGGACGAGCAGTACTTC
CSVATGDEQYF
>TRBJ2-2|NA|NA|TRBV2
TGTGCCAGCAGTGAATTCAGGGGGGCTGGCACCGGGGAGCTGTTTTTT
CASSEFRGAGTGELFF
>TRBJ2-7|TRBD1|NA|TRBV2
TGTGCCAGCAGCGAACAGGGGCTGGACGAGCAGTACTTC
CASSEQGLDEQYF
>TRBJ1-1|NA|NA|TRBV25-1
TGTGCCAGCAGTGAAGGCGGAGACACTGAAGCTTTCTTT
CASSEGGDTEAFF
>TRBJ2-7|TRBD1|NA|TRBV7-3
TGTGCCAGCAGCTTTTCCGGGACAGGAGCCTACGAGCAGTACTTC
CASSFSGTGAYEQYF
>TRBJ1-2|NA|NA|TRBV10-3
TGTGCCATCAGTGAGTCCCCCGGAGCTAACTATGGCTACACCTTC
CAISESPGANYGYTF
>TRBJ2-5|NA|NA|TRBV5-4
TGTGCCAGCAGCTTGGGCCTGGGAGGAGAGACCCAGTACTTC
CASSLGLGGETQYF
>TRBJ1-6|TRBD1|many|TRBV27
TGTGCCAGCAGTGTTCGGGACAGGGGAATCTTAGGGTCACCCCTCCACTTT
CASSVRDRGILGSPLHF
>TRBJ2-1|NA|NA|TRBV6-5
TGTGCCAGCAGCCACCACAGGGCTGAGCAGTTCTTC
CASSHHRAEQFF
>TRBJ2-5|TRBD1|NA|TRBV13
TGTGCCAGCAGCCAGGGGGACACCCGCAAAGAGACCCAGTACTTC
CASSQGDTRKETQYF
>TRBJ2-7|NA|NA|TRBV5-1
TGCGCCAGCAGCCGGGGACAAAGCTCCTACGAGCAGTACTTC
CASSRGQSSYEQYF
>TRBJ2-7|TRBD2|NA|TRBV11-3
TGTGCCAGCAGCGTCAGCGGGAGGGTATACGAGCAGTACTTC
CASSVSGRVYEQYF
>TRBJ2-7|NA|NA|TRBV11-2
TGTGCCAGCAGCTTAGATTCTGCGGTAGGGGGAATAGCCTACGAGCAGTACTTC
CASSLDSAVGGIAYEQYF
>TRBJ2-5|TRBD1|NA|TRBV2
TGTGCCAGCAGTGGACAGGGAAGTGAGACCCAGTACTTC
CASSGQGSETQYF
>TRBJ2-3|NA|NA|TRBV27
TGTGCCAGCAGGGGGCAGCCTAGGGATACGCAGTATTTT
CASRGQPRDTQYF
>TRBJ1-2|NA|NA|TRBV12-3/TRBV12-4
TGTGCCAGCAGACCGGACAGTAACTATGGCTACACCTTC
CASRPDSNYGYTF
>TRBJ1-1|NA|NA|TRBV7-2
TGTGCCAGCCTGCGAATCATGAACACTGAAGCTTTCTTT
CASLRIMNTEAFF